These 4 T cell receptor beta chains share one sample of origin, sequenced in a study of CD8 T cells in ankylosing spondylitis. Study findings and constraints: Seemingly distinctive of ankylosing spondylitis blood was a TCR beta motif formed by eight highly homologous variants.

TCRdb recomputed calls from the 5' RACE reads with MiXCR, one row per CDR3 protein. The table shows 700,000 to 1,000,000 distinct CDR3 sequences, with about 12% occurring only once. The antigens these receptors bind are not known. Sequenced input: blood, either unsorted or a sorted T cell fraction (not recorded which). The receptor source for this set is a male donor with ankylosing spondylitis.

This clonotype was recorded many times. The chain combines TRBV5-1 with TRBJ2-3; D gene unclear. Trimming pared 0 bases from V and 4 bases from J, leaving 6 bases between. Germline V gene data show CDR1 as SGHRS and CDR2 as YFSETQ. This CDR3 has 13 amino acids. CDR3 DNA sequence: TGCGCCAGCAGCTTGGAAGGGTCAGATACGCAGTATTTT. The encoded protein is CASSLEGSDTQYF.

This clonotype was observed many times. The chain combines TRBV25-1 with TRBJ1-1; TRBD1 agrees at 8 bases. V shed 3 bases, J shed 9 bases, and the junction held 9 bases outside the gene matches. The germline V gene encodes CDR1 MGHDK and CDR2 SYGVNS. CDR3 length equals 14 residues. CDR3 DNA sequence: TGTGCCAGCAGTGACGCCCTCCGGGACAGGAAAGCTTTCTTT. Protein product: CASSDALRDRKAFF.

This clonotype was observed a handful of times. The chain combines TRBV28 with TRBJ2-3; D possibly corresponds to TRBD1 (5 bases). The CDR3 contains 13 residues. Looked up from germline, CDR1 is MDHEN and CDR2 is SYDVKM. Trimming pared 5 bases from V and 1 base from J, leaving 7 bases between. The CDR3 loop is CASSIQGTDTQYF. CDR3 DNA sequence: TGTGCCAGCAGTATACAGGGCACAGATACGCAGTATTTT.

This clonotype appeared a few times. This chain connects TRBV10-3 to TRBJ2-5; no reliable D call. The germline gives CDR1 ENHRY, CDR2 SYGVKD. V was shortened by 6 bases and J by 4 bases, with 12 bases between the two germline ends. The length of the CDR3 is 13 residues. CDR3 region: CAIRPYERETQYF. The CDR3, as DNA: TGTGCCATCAGGCCTTACGAGAGAGAGACCCAGTACTTC.